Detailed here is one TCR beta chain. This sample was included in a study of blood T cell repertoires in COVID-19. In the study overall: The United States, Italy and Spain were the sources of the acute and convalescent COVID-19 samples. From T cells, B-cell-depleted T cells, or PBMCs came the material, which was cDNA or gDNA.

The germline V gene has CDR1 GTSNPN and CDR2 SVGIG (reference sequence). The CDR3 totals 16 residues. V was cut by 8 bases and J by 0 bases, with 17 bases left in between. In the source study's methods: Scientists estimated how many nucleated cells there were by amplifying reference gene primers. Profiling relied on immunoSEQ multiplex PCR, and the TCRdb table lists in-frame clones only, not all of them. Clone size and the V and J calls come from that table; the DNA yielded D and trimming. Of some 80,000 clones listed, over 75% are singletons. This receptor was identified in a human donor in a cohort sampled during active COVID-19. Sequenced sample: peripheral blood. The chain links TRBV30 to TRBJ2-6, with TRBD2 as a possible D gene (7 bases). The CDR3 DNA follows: TGTGCCGGCAGGGAGGGGGGAAACTCTGGGGCCAACGTCCTGACTTTC. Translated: CAGREGGNSGANVLTF.